The clone carrying this T cell receptor (beta chain) was detected many times. This sample is drawn from a study of T cells in Graves' hyperthyroidism and ophthalmopathy. The authors deemed Graves' hyperthyroidism stable absent ophthalmopathy progression within 18 months. Clinical symptoms, serum thyroxine, TRAb, thyroid ultrasound and orbital computed tomography established diagnosis. Template material for amplifying TCR beta CDR3 regions consisted of RNA transcripts. HTBI primers were employed in a first-round RT-PCR of the TCR CDR3. TCRdb independently ran MiXCR on the multiplex PCR reads; one entry per CDR3 protein. The data show under 300,000 distinct CDR3 sequences, about an eighth seen once. The CDR3 contains 14 residues. CDR1 is ENHRY and CDR2 is SYGVKD in the germline V gene. The V and J ends lost 3 bases and 5 bases respectively, with 13 bases between them.

Sequencing used blood. V gene TRBV10-3 combines with J gene TRBJ1-1, with D hard to call. This clonotype was obtained from a middle-aged woman with Graves' hyperthyroidism. CDR3 sequence reads: CAISDAPEVTEAFF. CDR3 coding DNA: TGTGCCATCAGTGATGCGCCGGAGGTTACTGAAGCTTTCTTT.